This T cell receptor (beta chain) was identified in a study of brain T cells in children with intractable seizures. As concerns this clone: What it recognizes is unknown.

This CDR3 has 15 amino acids. Germline CDR1 is SGHVS and CDR2 is FQNEAQ. Trimming stripped 3 bases from V and 6 bases from J, with 15 bases between. Assay: immunoSEQ multiplex PCR; the TCRdb copy retains only in-frame clones and omits some. In the table there are 100,000 to 120,000 clones, 85% to 95% of which are singletons. The sequenced cases were selected for having the highest brain T cell transcript signatures. Patients received at least one anti-epileptic drug before surgery. Broader study findings: Pre-surgery blood may have been undersampled, hiding some clones. HCMV serostatus was not known, and viral specificity came from CDR3 similarity only.

This sequence was found in a boy in the first two years of life with hemimegalencephaly and intractable seizures. This sequence joins TRBV7-8 and TRBJ2-1; D may be TRBD1 or TRBD2 (5 bases each). The sequencing used peripheral blood, collected at surgery. As DNA, the CDR3 is TGTGCCAGCAGCTTCGGGGCTAGCTCAATCAATGAGCAGTTCTTC. Encoded protein: CASSFGASSINEQFF.